Sequencing of this T cell receptor (beta chain) was carried out in a study of T-cell memory formation after mild COVID-19 (dated by TCRdb to the early 2020s). The study in broad terms: TCR sequence clusters from the two donors were largely donor specific. Longitudinal TCRalpha and TCRbeta repertoire sequencing tracked T-cell clones expanding and contracting after mild COVID-19 in a couple of donors. The cohort comprised two young, previously healthy adult volunteers, one female and one male.

Inclusive of the bounding cysteine and phenylalanine, the CDR3 is 15 residues long. Only the CDR3 portion is preserved as DNA: 45 bases, with reading frame beginning at the first base. V is reduced by 0 bases and J by 6 bases, leaving a spacing of 12 bases between them. The germline V gene encodes CDR1 LGHNA and CDR2 YSLEER. Paper-wide results and their limitations: Balanced CD4/CD8 phenotypes were observed for clones contracting from day 15 to 85, whereas a bias towards CD4+ was observed for a second wave of clones expanding from day 15 to 37. Only two mild cases were covered by the study, and larger cohorts that include severe cases with pre-infection samples were considered necessary. Some responding clones were found in pre-infection memory, which suggests that pre-existing cross-reactive memory T cells took part in the SARS-CoV-2 response. SARS-CoV-2 specificity was not confirmed for the second-wave clones peaking on day 37. Contracting CD4+ clones turned up mainly in the CM and EM memory subsets, whereas EMRA was where CD8+ clones were enriched.

Ficoll-Paque density gradient centrifugation was used to isolate PBMCs. TCRdb records Illumina NovaSeq 6000 as the sequencer. TCRalpha and TCRbeta cDNA libraries were constructed by 5'RACE with constant-segment primers, with sample barcodes and unique molecular identifiers being introduced. Trizol reagent was used to extract RNA from every sample. Libraries were amplified in two PCR steps, with a second sample barcode and Illumina TruSeq adapters added in the second step. The libraries were sequenced on an Illumina NovaSeq using 2 x 150 bp paired-end reads. As for how the authors treated the data: With migec v1.2.7, reads were demultiplexed and then collapsed into UMI-guided consensus sequences. Using mixcr v2.1.11, the UMI consensuses were aligned to TRA and TRB V and J templates and assembled into clonotypes. A clonotype was counted as expanded or contracted only when both edgeR and NoisET called the clonotype significant, with the noise models trained on biological replicates. For edgeR calls, the thresholds were a false discovery rate-adjusted p below 0.01 and a log2 fold-change of 1. As an exploratory analysis of dynamics, max-normalized trajectories of the 1000 most abundant clonotypes were examined by PCA with hierarchical clustering. Separately sequenced CD4+ and CD8+ repertoires were used to assign the CD4 or CD8 phenotype of responding clones. Using fastp trimming at Q25 and MiXCR clonotype assembly, TCRdb reanalyzed the public sequencing data and kept in-frame beta chains. Duplicate CDR3 protein sequences are folded into a single record with the most common DNA and genes. The V and J calls reflect TCRdb's pipeline rather than the authors' work. The sample yields more than 150,000 distinct CDR3 sequences; around 10% were counted once. The ten biggest clones cover approximately 4% of the sample.

In this sample, this clonotype turned up many times. Its recognized antigen is unknown. Per-base qualities were not stored, and no clone one base away is much larger. Sample: PBMCs or a T cell subset sorted from them (not recorded which). The chain is encoded by TRBV4-3 joined to TRBJ1-5; no D gene call is confident. This TCR was recovered from a man between 18 and 35 years old who had mild COVID-19 (a few samples of this study predate the infection). The sample titles of this study are shuffled in the database, so cell type and time point are left out; the donor was told from shared clones. The CDR3 region reads CASSQEPTDSQPQHF. In nucleotides, the sequence is TGCGCCAGCAGCCAAGAACCCACAGACTCTCAGCCCCAGCATTTT.